In its sample, the clone carrying this TCR beta chain was seen many times. A single record per CDR3 protein comes from TCRdb applying MiXCR to the RT-PCR reads. The data hold hundreds of thousands of distinct CDR3 sequences, with approximately 14% observed a single time. This sequence originates from a female donor in good health, serving as a healthy control. The source material was memory CD4+ T cells from blood.

CDR3 coding DNA: TGTGCCAGCAGCGCTAACAGGGGAACCGGGGAGCTGTTTTTT. It encodes CASSANRGTGELFF. The chain uses TRBV6-2 or TRBV6-3 and TRBJ2-2; 7 positions match TRBD1. V lost 6 bases, J lost 5 bases, and 6 bases stayed unmatched. CDR3 length equals 14 residues. The germline V gene encodes CDR1 MNHEY and CDR2 SVGEGT.